This is a list of T cell receptor beta chains from one sample in a study of regulatory T cells in long-lasting Graves disease. TCRdb fed the multiplex PCR reads into MiXCR, producing one record per CDR3 protein. In the table there are roughly 350,000 distinct CDR3 sequences, 15% to 20% of which are singletons. In addition, the sample was reused for a study of T cells in Graves' hyperthyroidism and ophthalmopathy.

Sequencing was performed on peripheral blood mononuclear cells (PBMCs), taken at new diagnosis, from a patient treated with antithyroid drugs. Receptor source: a woman younger than 30 with Graves disease. CDR3s leave out the opening cysteine and the closing phenylalanine or tryptophan. Size is stated for part of the rows, as once, few or many counts, or as a class when the clone is expanded.

abundance	v_gene	CDR3aa
.	TRBV11-2	ASSSFSGLAADTQY
.	TRBV12-3/TRBV12-4	ASPSAGGRNTGELF
.	TRBV19	ASRTEPGQGGETKNIQY
.	TRBV9	ASSSTGTGANVLT
few	TRBV25-1	AGSGVGTSGSETQY
many	TRBV20-1	SARKTSGPQEETQY
many	TRBV12-3/TRBV12-4	ASSASPGDTQY
.	TRBV29-1	SVSGAGRYEQY
many	TRBV30	AWSPGYQETQY
.	TRBV10-3	AIRGSATGNSPLH
many	TRBV20-1	SVSSGRNYNEQF
.	TRBV10-3	AISEAGYPEAF
many	TRBV3-1	ASSHRRQHNTGELF
many	TRBV4-2	ASSQGPSGRRLSYEQY
many	TRBV2	ASSESGQGSSYEQY
many	TRBV12-3/TRBV12-4	ASSLVVGAEAF